This record concerns one TCR beta chain sequence. In the original processing: Amplification with reference gene primers provided the estimates of nucleated cell counts. The assay was immunoSEQ multiplex PCR, and TCRdb's table has in-frame clones only and misses some. V and J calls and clone size are as listed in that table; D and trimming were resolved from the DNA. The sample lists more than 150,000 clones; over 70% were seen once. The data are from a study of blood T cell repertoires in COVID-19. Study-wide context: Samples representing acute and convalescent COVID-19 were sourced from the United States, Italy and Spain. Nucleic acid was either cDNA or gDNA, and it came from T cells, B-cell-depleted T cells, or PBMCs.

After removal of 1 base from V and 4 bases from J, the junction contained 2 bases not matched to a gene. Germline loops: CDR1 SGHAT, CDR2 FQNNGV. The CDR3 length is 15 residues. The origin of this receptor is a woman aged 60-75 years with acute or convalescent COVID-19. The sample taken for sequencing was peripheral blood. This rearrangement joins TRBV11-2 to TRBJ2-7, with 12 bases lining up with TRBD1. CDR3 region: CASSLAGQGAYEQYF. Written as DNA, the CDR3 is TGTGCCAGCAGCTTAGCGGGACAGGGGGCATACGAGCAGTACTTC.